These 21 T cell receptor beta chains were all obtained from the same sample, sequenced in a study of cytomegalovirus exposure and HLA in healthy donors. 60 Vbeta and 13 Jbeta primers were used in PCR. The repertoire was sequenced with immunoSEQ multiplex PCR; TCRdb's copy has only in-frame clones and lacks some. This sample has fewer than 150,000 clones; 70% to 80% occur once, and the top ten carry approximately 5.1%. The sample consisted of PBMCs. These receptors were taken from a male donor in good health and CMV-seronegative.

J is TRBJ2-6 and V is TRBV5-1; perhaps TRBD1 as D (5 bases). The germline V gene has CDR1 SGHRS and CDR2 YFSETQ. The CDR3 runs 14 residues. Trimming shortened V by 4 bases and J by 8 bases, and 13 bases separated the two germline ends. DNA of the CDR3: TGCGCCAGCAGCGACCCCCAGGGTTCCAACGTCCTGACTTTC. Its protein is CASSDPQGSNVLTF.

The chain joins TRBV4-1 to TRBJ2-3, with 8 bases matching TRBD2. With 4 bases clipped from V and 3 bases from J, the junction kept 12 bases outside the gene matches. This CDR3 region has 17 residues. Germline V lookup: CDR1 MGHRA, CDR2 YSYEKL. This CDR3 reads CASSRPMRGAGTDTQYF. The CDR3 DNA sequence: TGCGCCAGCAGCCGACCTATGCGGGGGGCCGGGACAGATACGCAGTATTTT.

The chain uses TRBV2 and TRBJ2-2; the match to TRBD2 covers 8 bases. The V and J ends lost 5 bases and 1 base, in that order; junction bases with no gene match: 9. The CDR3 spans 17 residues. CDR1 is SNHLY and CDR2 is FYNNEI in the germline V gene. The CDR3 loop is CASSFPSGGKNTGELFF. As DNA, the CDR3 is TGTGCCAGCAGTTTCCCCAGCGGGGGAAAGAACACCGGGGAGCTGTTTTTT.

This chain joins TRBV4-3 and TRBJ2-6, with D perhaps TRBD2 (5 bases). Looked up from germline, CDR1 is LGHNA and CDR2 is YSLEER. Trimming pared 0 bases from V and 2 bases from J, leaving 17 bases between. The CDR3 consists of 19 residues. The CDR3 DNA sequence: TGCGCCAGCAGCCAAGAGCTCTTCACGGGGTTAGCTGGGGCCAACGTCCTGACTTTC. Amino acid sequence: CASSQELFTGLAGANVLTF.

V and J are TRBV7-9 and TRBJ2-3; 10 nucleotides agree with TRBD2. With 5 bases clipped from V and 2 bases from J, the junction kept 10 bases outside the gene matches. The CDR3 has 17 residues. Per germline, CDR1 SEHNR and CDR2 FQNEAQ (reference sequence). CDR3 sequence (DNA): TGTGCCAGCAGCCCCCGGGCTAGCGGGGGCCTCACAGATACGCAGTATTTT. Its translation is CASSPRASGGLTDTQYF.

J is TRBJ2-2 and V is TRBV19, with TRBD2 matching over 14 bases. With V trimmed by 6 bases and J by 5 bases, 8 bases remained unmatched. This CDR3 spans 17 amino acids. Looked up from germline, CDR1 is LNHDA and CDR2 is SQIVND (reference sequence). The CDR3, as DNA: TGTGCCAGTAGCGAGCGGACTAGCGGGGGGCGAACCGGGGAGCTGTTTTTT. Translating gives CASSERTSGGRTGELFF.

This clone was detected a few times. This chain links TRBV10-3 with TRBJ1-6; unclear D gene. The CDR3 length is 13 residues. The V gene lost 9 bases and the J gene lost 8 bases, with 14 bases spanning the gap. Germline CDR1 is ENHRY and CDR2 is SYGVKD. The CDR3 nucleotides read TGTGCCATGGCAAAGGAGCGGGATTCACCCCTCCACTTT. It yields the protein CAMAKERDSPLHF.

The chain uses TRBV5-4 and TRBJ2-7; the match to TRBD1 covers 10 bases. V dropped 0 bases and J dropped 5; count of bases not matched to a gene: 5. The CDR3 runs to 15 residues. The germline gives CDR1 SGHNT, CDR2 YYREEE (reference sequence). In DNA form, the CDR3 reads TGTGCCAGCAGCTTGGAAGGGGACAGGGGCGACGAGCAGTACTTC. This sequence encodes CASSLEGDRGDEQYF.

The chain joins TRBV5-1 to TRBJ2-7; D is possibly TRBD1 (5 bases). The CDR3 contains 12 residues. The V gene's germline CDR1 is SGHRS and CDR2 YFSETQ. V was shortened by 0 bases and J by 11 bases, with 12 bases between the two germline ends. For the CDR3, the DNA is TGCGCCAGCAGCTTGGAGGGGTTAGGGGAGTACTTC. Protein: CASSLEGLGEYF.

The V gene is TRBV5-8, the J gene TRBJ2-3, with 7 bases aligning to TRBD2. Looked up from germline, CDR1 is SGHTS and CDR2 is YDEGEE. V was clipped by 4 bases and J by 7 bases; unmatched bases: 12. The CDR3 runs to 15 residues. The CDR3 loop is CASSLVWAGENTQYF. CDR3 DNA: TGTGCCAGCAGCCTGGTTTGGGCGGGGGAAAATACGCAGTATTTT. Using reference TRBV5-8 and TRBJ2-3 for the parts outside the CDR3, the full variable domain is EAGVTQSPTHLIKTRGQQATLRCSPISGHTSVYWYQQALGLGLQFLLWYDEGEERNRGNFPPRFSGRQFPNYSSELNVNALELEDSALYLCASSLVWAGENTQYFGPGTRLTVL.

This chain uses TRBV30 with TRBJ2-7, with TRBD2 matching 7 bases. Germline-derived CDR1 and CDR2 are GTSNPN and SVGIG (reference sequence). The CDR3 covers 15 residues. V lost 3 bases and J lost 0; bases outside the gene matches: 8. The CDR3 DNA reads as TGTGCCTGGAGCCCCCTGGCGGGGGTCTCCTACGAGCAGTACTTC. Its protein product is CAWSPLAGVSYEQYF. Using reference TRBV30 and TRBJ2-7 for the parts outside the CDR3, the full variable domain is SQTIHQWPATLVQPVGSPLSLECTVEGTSNPNLYWYRQAAGRGLQLLFYSVGIGQISSEVPQNLSASRPQDRQFILSSKKLLLSDSGFYLCAWSPLAGVSYEQYFGPGTRLTVT.

The chain joins TRBV5-1 to TRBJ1-1; a possible D gene is TRBD1 (6 bases). The CDR3 loop spans 16 amino acids. With 4 bases removed from V and 0 bases from J, the gap between germline ends came to 16 bases. CDR1 and CDR2 from the germline V gene are SGHRS and YFSETQ. CDR3 in DNA: TGCGCCAGCAGCGTTGGACAGACGGTTATGAACACTGAAGCTTTCTTT. Protein: CASSVGQTVMNTEAFF.

There are a few counts of this clone. The V call is TRBV7-9, the J call TRBJ1-4, with D possibly matching TRBD1 (5 bases). Per the germline V gene, CDR1 is SEHNR and CDR2 is FQNEAQ (reference sequence). The CDR3 sequence is 14 residues long. V lost 3 bases to trimming and J lost 5 bases, with 10 bases between them. The DNA of the CDR3 is TGTGCCAGCAGCTTCGGTCAGGGCAATGAAAAACTGTTTTTT. Residues: CASSFGQGNEKLFF.

The chain combines TRBV7-8 with TRBJ2-3; 7 nucleotides align to TRBD2. The CDR3 is 15 amino acids. V shed 5 bases and J 3 bases; nucleotides not matched to a gene: 8. Germline V gives CDR1 SGHVS, CDR2 FQNEAQ. Written as DNA, the CDR3 is TGTGCCAGCAGCAAGGAGGGACTATGGACAGATACGCAGTATTTT. Its protein product is CASSKEGLWTDTQYF.

The genes are TRBV5-6 and TRBJ1-5, with D perhaps TRBD1 (5 bases). The CDR3 has 13 residues. CDR1 and CDR2 from the germline V gene are SGHDT and YYEEEE. V lost 4 bases to trimming and J lost 7 bases, with 12 bases between them. CDR3 nucleotide sequence: TGTGCCAGCAGCCCCTCGGGGGGACAGCCCCAGCATTTT. It encodes CASSPSGGQPQHF. The full variable domain, in which reference TRBV5-6 and TRBJ1-5 provide the parts outside the CDR3, is DAGVTQSPTHLIKTRGQQVTLRCSPKSGHDTVSWYQQALGQGPQFIFQYYEEEERQRGNFPDRFSGHQFPNYSSELNVNALLLGDSALYLCASSPSGGQPQHFGDGTRLSIL.

The chain is built from TRBV5-6 and TRBJ1-1, with D maybe TRBD1 (5 bases). The V gene's germline CDR1 is SGHDT and CDR2 YYEEEE. CDR3 length: 14 amino acids. V lost 2 bases and J 3 bases, leaving 11 bases between the germline ends. CDR3 sequence: CASSLRQWDTEAFF. The DNA of the CDR3 is TGTGCCAGCAGCTTAAGACAGTGGGACACTGAAGCTTTCTTT.

The chain combines TRBV27 with TRBJ1-3; the D gene is possibly TRBD1 (6 bases). The V end was cut by 4 bases, the J end by 3 bases, with 13 bases between. This CDR3 region has 15 residues. Germline CDR1 reads MNHEY; CDR2 reads SMNVEV (reference sequence). The CDR3 DNA reads TGTGCCAGCAGTTCCCTACAGGGAGTTGGAAACACCATATATTTT. This codes for CASSSLQGVGNTIYF.

The V and J genes are TRBV29-1 and TRBJ2-5; 7 bases agree with TRBD1. Trimming took 7 bases from V and 2 from J; bases not matched to a gene: 7. Germline CDR1 is SQVTM and CDR2 is ANQGSEA. The length of the CDR3 is 13 residues. CDR3 sequence: CSASTGPQETQYF. The CDR3 DNA reads TGCAGCGCTTCGACAGGGCCACAAGAGACCCAGTACTTC.

The chain links TRBV7-2 to TRBJ2-5; TRBD2 aligns across 8 bases. Germline CDR1 and CDR2: SGHTA and FQGNSA. The CDR3 is 16 amino acids. J gave up 4 bases and V 5 bases, and 12 bases lay outside the gene matches. The CDR3 DNA reads TGTGCCAGCAGCACCCGCTTGGAGGCGGGGGGAGAGACCCAGTACTTC. Protein sequence: CASSTRLEAGGETQYF.

This clone was detected once. V is TRBV7-2 and J is TRBJ2-7; TRBD1 agrees at 9 bases. After removal of 8 bases from V and 2 bases from J, the junction contained 10 bases not matched to a gene. The germline gives CDR1 SGHTA, CDR2 FQGNSA. The CDR3 spans 15 residues. Here the CDR3 reads CASGTNRDRAYEQYF. The DNA for the CDR3 is TGTGCCAGCGGGACGAACCGGGACAGGGCCTACGAGCAGTACTTC.

This clone was seen only once. At one of its ends the junction is not consistent with the germline gene, which may arise from a read error. Within the sample, other DNA sequences also encode this same CDR3. V usage is TRBV5-1 and J usage is TRBJ1-2; 7 bases align to TRBD1. The germline CDR1 and CDR2 sequences are SGHRS and YFSETQ. This CDR3 has 13 amino acids. Here the CDR3 reads CASSVDRTYGYTF. The CDR3 region has the DNA TGTGCCAGCAGCGTGGACAGGACCTATGGCTACACCTTC.